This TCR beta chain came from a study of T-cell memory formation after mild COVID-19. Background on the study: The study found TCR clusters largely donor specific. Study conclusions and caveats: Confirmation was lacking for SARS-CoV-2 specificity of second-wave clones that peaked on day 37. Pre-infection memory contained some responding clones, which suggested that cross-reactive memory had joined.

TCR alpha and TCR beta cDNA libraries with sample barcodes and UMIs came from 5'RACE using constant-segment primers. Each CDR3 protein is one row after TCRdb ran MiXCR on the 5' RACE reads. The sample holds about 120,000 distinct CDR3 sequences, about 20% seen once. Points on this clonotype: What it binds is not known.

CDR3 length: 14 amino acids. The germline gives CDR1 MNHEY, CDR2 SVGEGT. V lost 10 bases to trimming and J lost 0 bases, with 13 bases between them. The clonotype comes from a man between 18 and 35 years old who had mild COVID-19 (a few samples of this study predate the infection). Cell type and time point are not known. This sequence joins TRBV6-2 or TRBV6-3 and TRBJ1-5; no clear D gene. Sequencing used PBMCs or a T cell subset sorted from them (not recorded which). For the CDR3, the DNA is TGTGCCACCGGAGGCGTCGATAGCAATCAGCCCCAGCATTTT. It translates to CATGGVDSNQPQHF.